This T cell receptor beta chain was recovered during a study of T cell repertoires and HLA-DP antigens. As for the study in general: Donors were two male and one female, aged 18-to-29 to 60-to-69.

Negative selection yielded untouched CD4+ T cells of average 97.7% purity. Using immunoSEQ multiplex PCR, the repertoire was profiled, and TCRdb retains in-frame clones only, with some absent. The sample has approximately 110,000 clones, about 92% seen once; the top ten hold less than 0.35%. To note about this clone: Antigen: not known.

The source of this sequence is a young woman in good health and CMV-seronegative. The source material was CD4+ T cells from PBMCs.

As DNA, the CDR3 is TGTGCCAGCAGCCCCGGGACAGGGATGCCTGGGGCCAACGTCCTGACTTTC. Residues: CASSPGTGMPGANVLTF. The rearrangement links TRBV2 to TRBJ2-6; 9 nucleotides agree with TRBD1. The CDR3 spans 17 residues. The ends lost 6 bases at V and 2 bases at J; junction bases unmatched: 8. From germline, CDR1 is SNHLY and CDR2 FYNNEI.